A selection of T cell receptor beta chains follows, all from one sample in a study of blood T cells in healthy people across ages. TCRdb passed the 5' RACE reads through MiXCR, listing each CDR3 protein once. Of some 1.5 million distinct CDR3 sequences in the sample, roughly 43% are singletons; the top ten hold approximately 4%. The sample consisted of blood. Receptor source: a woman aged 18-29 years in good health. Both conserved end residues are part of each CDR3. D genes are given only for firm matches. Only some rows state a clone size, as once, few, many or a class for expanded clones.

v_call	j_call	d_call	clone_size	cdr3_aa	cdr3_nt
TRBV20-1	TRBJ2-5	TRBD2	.	CSARDWTSGVRNEQYF	TGCAGTGCTAGAGATTGGACTAGCGGGGTTAGGAATGAGCAGTACTTC
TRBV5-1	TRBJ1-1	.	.	CASSFDGPPMNTEAFF	TGCGCCAGCAGCTTCGACGGACCCCCCATGAACACTGAAGCTTTCTTT
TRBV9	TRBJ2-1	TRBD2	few	CASSVGRAGDTYNEQFF	TGTGCCAGCAGCGTAGGAAGAGCGGGGGATACCTACAATGAGCAGTTCTTC
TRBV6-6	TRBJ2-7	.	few	CASSYPSRSVPSYEQYF	TGTGCCAGCAGTTACCCCAGTCGGAGCGTACCCTCCTACGAGCAGTACTTC
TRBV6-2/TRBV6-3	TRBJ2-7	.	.	CASSYATGQFLGYEQYF	TGTGCCAGCAGTTACGCGACAGGACAGTTCCTCGGCTACGAGCAGTACTTC
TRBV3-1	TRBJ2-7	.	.	CASSQIGGYNEQYF	TGTGCCAGCAGCCAAATAGGCGGATACAATGAGCAGTACTTC
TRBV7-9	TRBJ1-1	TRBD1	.	CASSSWTGVGNTEAFF	TGTGCCAGCAGCTCATGGACAGGGGTGGGGAACACTGAAGCTTTCTTT
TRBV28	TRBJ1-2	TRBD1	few	CASNTGERGYTF	TGTGCCAGCAATACAGGGGAGCGTGGCTACACCTTC
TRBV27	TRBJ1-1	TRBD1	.	CASIGQGRTEAFF	TGTGCCAGCATCGGACAGGGGCGTACTGAAGCTTTCTTT
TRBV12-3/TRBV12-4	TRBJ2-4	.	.	CASQPTLNGNIQYF	TGTGCCAGCCAACCCACGTTAAATGGAAACATTCAGTACTTC
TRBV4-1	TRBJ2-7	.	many	CASSLLGVDRLGEQYF	TGCGCCAGCAGCCTTCTCGGAGTAGACAGATTAGGCGAGCAGTACTTC
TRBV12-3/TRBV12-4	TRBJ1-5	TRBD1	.	CASSFKQGYSDQPQHF	TGTGCCAGCAGTTTTAAACAGGGGTATAGCGATCAGCCCCAGCATTTT
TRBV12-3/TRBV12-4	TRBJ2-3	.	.	CASSFGWGDTQYF	TGTGCCAGCAGTTTCGGGTGGGGGGATACGCAGTATTTT
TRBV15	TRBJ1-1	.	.	CATSRDASGAGAFF	TGTGCCACCAGCAGAGACGCGTCGGGCGCCGGAGCTTTCTTT
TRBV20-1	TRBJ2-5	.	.	CSAREWSSGETQYF	TGCAGTGCTAGAGAATGGTCTAGTGGAGAGACCCAGTACTTC
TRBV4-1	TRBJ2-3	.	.	CASSQEAAQGDTQYF	TGCGCCAGCAGCCAAGAGGCCGCCCAGGGTGATACGCAGTATTTT
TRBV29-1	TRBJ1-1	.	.	CSVSVGGGTEAFF	TGCAGCGTTTCGGTGGGAGGTGGGACTGAAGCTTTCTTT
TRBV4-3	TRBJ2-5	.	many	CASSQDFRGFETQYF	TGCGCCAGCAGCCAAGATTTCCGGGGATTCGAGACCCAGTACTTC
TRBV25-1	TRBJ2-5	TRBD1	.	CASSELQGDQETQYF	TGTGCCAGCAGTGAATTACAGGGGGATCAAGAGACCCAGTACTTC
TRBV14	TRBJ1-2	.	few	CASSQGATYGYTF	TGTGCCAGCAGCCAAGGGGCCACCTATGGCTACACCTTC